The T cell receptor (beta chain) described here comes from a study of T cell responses to AZD1222 COVID-19 vaccine. Notes on the study in general: Donors were largely white British and mainly female; clonal diversity was possibly underestimated. The study found vaccine-associated CD4 TCRs spanning spike, dominant at 160-218 and 743-854. Baseline testing showed seropositivity in only five to seven AZD1222 recipients.

This CDR3 is 15 amino acids long. V shed 5 bases, J shed 3 bases, and the junction held 4 bases outside the gene matches. Germline V CDR1 and CDR2: SGHTA, FQGNSA. A note on this clone: Its antigen is currently unknown.

Repertoires were generated with immunoSEQ multiplex PCR, while TCRdb's copy carries only in-frame clones and drops some. The sample holds around 200,000 clones, 80% to 95% seen once. The gene calls are TRBV7-2 and TRBJ2-1; TRBD1 agrees at 10 bases. The receptor's source is an adult who received the MenACWY meningococcal vaccine as a control. The sequenced sample was peripheral blood, obtained 28 days after the second dose of the MenACWY control vaccine. The CDR3: CASSQGQGNYNEQFF. The CDR3 region has the DNA TGTGCCAGCAGCCAGGGACAGGGGAACTACAATGAGCAGTTCTTC.